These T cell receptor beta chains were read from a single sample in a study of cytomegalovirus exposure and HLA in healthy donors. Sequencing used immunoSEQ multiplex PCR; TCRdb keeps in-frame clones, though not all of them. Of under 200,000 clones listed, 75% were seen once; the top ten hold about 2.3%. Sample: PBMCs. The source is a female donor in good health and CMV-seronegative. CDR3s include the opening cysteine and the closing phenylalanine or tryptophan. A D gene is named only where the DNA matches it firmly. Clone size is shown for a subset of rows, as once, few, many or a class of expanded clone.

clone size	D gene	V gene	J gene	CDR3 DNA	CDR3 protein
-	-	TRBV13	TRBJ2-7	TGTGCCAGCAGCCTATCCGGCAGGGCGGTATCCTACGAGCAGTACTTC	CASSLSGRAVSYEQYF
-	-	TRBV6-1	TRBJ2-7	TGTGCCAGCAGGTCGACAGGTTCCTACGAGCAGTACTTC	CASRSTGSYEQYF
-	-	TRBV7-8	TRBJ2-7	TGTGCCAGCAGCTCCGGGACACTCTACGAGCAGTACTTC	CASSSGTLYEQYF
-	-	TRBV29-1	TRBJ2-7	TGCAGCGTTGGGACGGTACTGGGGCACGAGCAGTACTTC	CSVGTVLGHEQYF
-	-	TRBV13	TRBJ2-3	TGTGCCAGCAGCTTATCCCTGAGCACAGATACGCAGTATTTT	CASSLSLSTDTQYF
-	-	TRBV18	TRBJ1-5	TGTGCCAGCTCACCACCCCGGGGTCAGCCCCAGCATTTT	CASSPPRGQPQHF
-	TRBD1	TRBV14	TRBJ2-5	TGTGCCAGCAGCCCCGGGGTCGGGACAGGAGAGACCCAGTACTTC	CASSPGVGTGETQYF
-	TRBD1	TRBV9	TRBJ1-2	TGTGCCAGCAGCGTGGCGCTGACAGGGAGAAACTATGGCTACACCTTC	CASSVALTGRNYGYTF
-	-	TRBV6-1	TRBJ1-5	TGTGCCAGCAGTGAAGCGGCCAATAGCAATCAGCCCCAGCATTTT	CASSEAANSNQPQHF
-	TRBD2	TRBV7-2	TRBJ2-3	TGTGCCAGCAGCCCATGGACTAGCGGCACAGATACGCAGTATTTT	CASSPWTSGTDTQYF
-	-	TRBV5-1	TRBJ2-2	TGCGCCAGCAGCCGGAGAACAGGAATGGAGCTGTTTTTT	CASSRRTGMELFF
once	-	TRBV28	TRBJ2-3	TGTGCCAGCATGAGGTGGTCAGCAGATACGCAGTATTTT	CASMRWSADTQYF
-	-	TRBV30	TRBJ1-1	TGTGCCTGGAGTCCCGCCTGGACAGAGAACACTGAAGCTTTCTTT	CAWSPAWTENTEAFF
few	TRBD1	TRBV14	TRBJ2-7	TGTGCCAGCAGCCGGGCCGGGACAGCCAGCGAGCAGTACTTC	CASSRAGTASEQYF
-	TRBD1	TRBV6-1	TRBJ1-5	TGTGCCAGCAGTGAATACAGGGGGCTCGGTCAGCCCCAGCATTTT	CASSEYRGLGQPQHF
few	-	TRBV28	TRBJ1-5	TGTGCCACCAGAACCGACAGGCCCAAGGTGCAGCCCCAGCATTTT	CATRTDRPKVQPQHF
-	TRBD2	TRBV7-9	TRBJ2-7	TGTGCCAGCAGCGAGGGAAAAGGGAGGGTGGCCTACGAGCAGTACTTC	CASSEGKGRVAYEQYF
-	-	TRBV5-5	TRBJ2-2	TGTGCCAGCAGCCGACACAGGCCTCCCCTAACCGGGGAGCTGTTTTTT	CASSRHRPPLTGELFF
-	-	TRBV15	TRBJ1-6	TGTGCCACCAGCAAAGTCCTCGGGGCCCTCCACTTT	CATSKVLGALHF
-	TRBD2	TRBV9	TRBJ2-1	TGTGCCAGCAGCGTAGGGCGGGAGGGCGTCAATGAGCAGTTCTTC	CASSVGREGVNEQFF
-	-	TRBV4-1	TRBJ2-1	TGCGCCAGCAGCCAAGGCCCCCCGAGCTCCTACAATGAGCAGTTCTTC	CASSQGPPSSYNEQFF
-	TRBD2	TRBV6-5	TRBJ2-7	TGTGCCAGCAGTTACCGACGGACTAGCGGGGTCTACGAGCAGTACTTC	CASSYRRTSGVYEQYF
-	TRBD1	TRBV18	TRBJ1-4	TGTGCCAGCTCACCGGGACAGGGGGCTCTCGCTAATGAAAAACTGTTTTTT	CASSPGQGALANEKLFF
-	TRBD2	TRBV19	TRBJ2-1	TGTGCCAGTAGTACGCTAGCGGATTCCAATGAGCAGTTCTTC	CASSTLADSNEQFF
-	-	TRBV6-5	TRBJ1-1	TGTGCCAGCAGTTACGGGGGGGCAGGCGTTTACGCTTTCTTT	CASSYGGAGVYAFF
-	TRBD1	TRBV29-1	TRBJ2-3	TGCAGCGCCGGGACAGGGGCTCGGGATACGCAGTATTTT	CSAGTGARDTQYF
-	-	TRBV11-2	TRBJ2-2	TGTGCCAGCAGCGAGAGACTGGCGACCGGGGAGCTGTTTTTT	CASSERLATGELFF
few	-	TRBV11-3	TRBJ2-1	TGTGCCAGCAGCTCGGGACTTTACAATGAGCAGTTCTTC	CASSSGLYNEQFF
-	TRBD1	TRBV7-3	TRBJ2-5	TGTGCCAGCAGCCCAGGGGGAAAAGAGACCCAGTACTTC	CASSPGGKETQYF
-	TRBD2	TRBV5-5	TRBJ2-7	TGTGCCAGCAGCGATCCGGGACTAGCGGGAGTGGGCGAGCAGTACTTC	CASSDPGLAGVGEQYF
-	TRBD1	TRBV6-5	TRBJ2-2	TGTGCCAGCAGCGCCGGACAGGGGAGCACCGGGGAGCTGTTTTTT	CASSAGQGSTGELFF
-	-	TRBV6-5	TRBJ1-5	TGTGCCAGCAGTTCCGCAGGGGTCGGTCAGCCCCAGCATTTT	CASSSAGVGQPQHF
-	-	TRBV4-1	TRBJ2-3	TGCGCCAGCAGCCTACGACTCAAGGATACGCAGTATTTT	CASSLRLKDTQYF
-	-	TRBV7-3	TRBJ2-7	TGTGCCAGCAGCTTGTCCAGTGCCTACGAGCAGTACTTC	CASSLSSAYEQYF
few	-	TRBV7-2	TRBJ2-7	TGTGCCAGCAGCTCATCAGCGGTTATGGGGACCTACGAGCAGTACTTC	CASSSSAVMGTYEQYF
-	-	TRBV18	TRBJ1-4	TGTGCCAGCTCACTTGGGGCAGGATATGAAAAACTGTTTTTT	CASSLGAGYEKLFF
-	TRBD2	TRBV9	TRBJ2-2	TGTGCCAGCAGCGCCACTAGCGGGAGGATCGGCGGGGAGCTGTTTTTT	CASSATSGRIGGELFF
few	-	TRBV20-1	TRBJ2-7	TGCAGTGCTGCTATCTACGAGCAGTACTTC	CSAAIYEQYF
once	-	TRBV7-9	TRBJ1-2	TGTGCCAGCAGGGCCGGGACACGGTATGGCTACACCTTC	CASRAGTRYGYTF
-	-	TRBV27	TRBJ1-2	TGTGCCAGCAGCTCCCTAGGGGGGGGCGTAGGTGGCTACACCTTC	CASSSLGGGVGGYTF
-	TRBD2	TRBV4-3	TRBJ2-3	TGCGCCAGCAGCCCTGGTAGCGGGGCCCAAGTCACAGATACGCAGTATTTT	CASSPGSGAQVTDTQYF
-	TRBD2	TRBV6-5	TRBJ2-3	TGTGCCAGCAGCCTTAGCGGGGGGGCCGGAGATACGCAGTATTTT	CASSLSGGAGDTQYF
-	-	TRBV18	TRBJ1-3	TGTGCCAGCTCGTCCGACATAACTGGAAACACCATATATTTT	CASSSDITGNTIYF
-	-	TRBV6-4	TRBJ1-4	TGTGCCAGCAGTCCATCAGCGTCCGGAGGGGAAAAACTGTTTTTT	CASSPSASGGEKLFF